The 14 T cell receptor beta chains below were found in one sample sequenced in a study of control samples from healthy donors and cancer patients. Produced via immunoSEQ multiplex PCR; TCRdb's table is partial and in-frame only. The sample table sets out about 210,000 clones. Sequences were obtained from blood. All receptors come from a woman aged 25-40 years in good health.

The CDR3 loop reads CATSSGDRGSGSAKNIQYF. The CDR3 nucleotides are TGTGCCACCAGCAGCGGAGACAGGGGTTCGGGATCAGCCAAAAACATTCAGTACTTC. This rearrangement joins TRBV15 to TRBJ2-4, with 8 nucleotides matching TRBD1. V lost 3 bases to trimming and J lost 0 bases; unmatched junction nucleotides: 13. In germline, CDR1 is LNHNV, CDR2 YYDKDF (reference sequence). The CDR3 is 19 amino acids.

Details on this clone: The identical CDR3 is also encoded by other nucleotide sequences in the sample. The chain uses TRBV28 and TRBJ1-3; the match to TRBD1 covers 7 bases. CDR1 is MDHEN, CDR2 SYDVKM, per germline. The CDR3 totals 15 residues. V shed 4 bases and J 1 base; nucleotides not matched to a gene: 4. The CDR3 DNA follows: TGTGCCAGCAGTTCCGAGGGGGCATCTGGAAACACCATATATTTT. It codes for CASSSEGASGNTIYF.

The V gene is TRBV4-1, the J gene TRBJ1-1; TRBD1 is a possible D gene (5 bases). The V and J ends lost 1 base and 3 bases respectively, with 18 bases between them. The germline V gene has CDR1 MGHRA and CDR2 YSYEKL. The CDR3 contains 17 residues. This chain's CDR3 is CASSQVTGGIAHTEAFF. CDR3 bases: TGCGCCAGCAGCCAAGTGACTGGGGGAATAGCACACACTGAAGCTTTCTTT.

This chain uses TRBV5-1 with TRBJ2-7; D may be TRBD2 (6 bases). CDR1 and CDR2 from the germline V gene are SGHRS and YFSETQ. Trimming removed 4 bases at V and 0 bases at J, with 17 bases between. CDR3 size: 16 residues. The CDR3 protein is CASSPFPRGSSYEQYF. CDR3 bases: TGCGCCAGCAGCCCGTTTCCCCGGGGGAGCTCCTACGAGCAGTACTTC.

The rearrangement joins TRBV5-4 to TRBJ1-5; D perhaps matches TRBD1 (6 bases). The CDR3 is 13 amino acids. Germline values: CDR1 SGHNT, CDR2 YYREEE (reference sequence). Trimming stripped 4 bases from V and 6 bases from J, with 11 bases between. CDR3 protein: CASSPSGAQPQHF. The CDR3, as DNA: TGTGCCAGCAGCCCTTCAGGGGCTCAGCCCCAGCATTTT.

This sequence joins TRBV2 and TRBJ1-4; D gene ambiguous. CDR1 is SNHLY and CDR2 is FYNNEI in the germline V gene. The V end lost 0 bases, the J end lost 8 bases, and 10 bases lay between the germline ends. The CDR3 has 14 amino acids. CDR3 DNA sequence: TGTGCCAGCAGTGAAGCCAAGTTGGGGGAAAAACTGTTTTTT. Its translation is CASSEAKLGEKLFF.

The rearrangement joins TRBV7-8 to TRBJ1-4; weak D call: TRBD1 (5 bases). Germline V lookup: CDR1 SGHVS, CDR2 FQNEAQ. Trimming removed 5 bases from V and 10 bases from J, with 23 bases in between. This CDR3 is 16 amino acids long. CDR3 DNA sequence: TGTGCCAGCAGCCCTAGAGGGCGGGCGGGGCCGGGAAAACTGTTTTTT. This gives the protein CASSPRGRAGPGKLFF.

The rearrangement uses TRBV5-1 and TRBJ1-1; D is unclear. Trimming cost V 5 bases and J 5 bases, with 16 bases left between them. Germline CDR1 reads SGHRS; CDR2 reads YFSETQ. CDR3 length: 14 amino acids. The CDR3 DNA reads as TGCGCCAGCAGTTTCGCATCGGCCGGGACTGAAGCTTTCTTT. Translated, it gives CASSFASAGTEAFF.

This rearrangement joins TRBV6-6 to TRBJ1-6; the match to TRBD1 covers 7 bases. Germline V gene lookup returns CDR1 MNHNY and CDR2 SVGAGI (reference sequence). V lost 2 bases, J lost 10 bases, and 8 bases stayed unmatched. The CDR3 spans 15 residues. The CDR3 DNA sequence: TGTGCCAGCAGTTACATGCAGGGGGACCTCTCACCCCTCCACTTT. Amino acid sequence: CASSYMQGDLSPLHF.

This chain links TRBV11-2 with TRBJ1-5; D is possibly TRBD1 (6 bases). V was cut by 5 bases and J by 7 bases, with 21 bases left in between. Germline CDR1 is SGHAT and CDR2 is FQNNGV. The CDR3 is 16 residues long. The CDR3 protein is CASSHVRGGAKQPQHF. DNA for the CDR3: TGTGCCAGCAGCCATGTTAGAGGGGGGGCGAAGCAGCCCCAGCATTTT.

This chain connects TRBV6-2 or TRBV6-3 to TRBJ1-5, with D maybe TRBD1 (5 bases). The germline gives CDR1 MNHEY, CDR2 SVGEGT. The CDR3 runs to 15 residues. The V end was cut by 2 bases, the J end by 0 bases, with 8 bases between. The CDR3 DNA reads TGTGCCAGCAGTTACGGGGGACCTAGCAATCAGCCCCAGCATTTT. It is translated as CASSYGGPSNQPQHF.

The chain is built from TRBV28 and TRBJ2-1; 15 bases line up with TRBD2. Trimming cost V 4 bases and J 10 bases; bases outside gene matches: 8. The length of the CDR3 is 16 residues. Germline V gene data show CDR1 as MDHEN and CDR2 as SYDVKM. CDR3 amino acids: CASSSRTSGGAGEQFF. The DNA of the CDR3 is TGTGCCAGCAGTTCTAGGACTAGCGGGGGGGCGGGAGAGCAGTTCTTC.

Here the CDR3 reads CASSDWGGTGTNNEQFF. The CDR3 DNA reads as TGTGCCAGCAGTGACTGGGGGGGGACTGGAACTAACAATGAGCAGTTCTTC. The chain uses TRBV6-4 and TRBJ2-1; 7 bases align to TRBD2. Germline assignment: CDR1 MRHNA and CDR2 SNTAGT. The CDR3 has 17 residues. With 1 base clipped from V and 5 bases from J, the junction kept 11 bases outside the gene matches.

The chain is built from TRBV6-5 and TRBJ2-7, with a possible D match to TRBD2 (5 bases). Deletions cut 4 bases from V and 0 bases from J, with 13 bases between. CDR1 and CDR2 from the germline V gene are MNHEY and SVGAGI. This CDR3 region has 15 residues. CDR3 sequence (DNA): TGTGCCAGCAGTTTCTCCGGGGAGAGCTCCTACGAGCAGTACTTC. It translates to CASSFSGESSYEQYF.